This TCR beta chain was documented in a study of cytomegalovirus exposure and HLA in healthy donors. PCR was performed using 60 Vbeta and 13 Jbeta primers. Libraries were prepared by immunoSEQ multiplex PCR; TCRdb keeps only in-frame clonotypes and omits some of them. The sample has 95,000 to 150,000 clones; over 60% are singletons. General study points: Analysis was carried out at a later point, and it linked a missense DCLRE1C variant to TCR beta V- and J-gene trimming. Relative to the approximately 700-donor mean, N-insertions were reportedly fewer in an Asian-associated ancestry cluster in a later analysis. Most of the TCR beta V segments (in an earlier analysis) were productive either about 90% or about 30% of the time.

Worth noting for this clone: The target antigen is unknown.

The TCR originated in a woman aged 40 to 50 in good health and CMV-seronegative. The sequenced sample was PBMCs.

CDR3 protein: CASRHRGANSYEQYF. The CDR3 nucleotides are TGTGCCAGCAGACACAGGGGCGCCAACTCCTACGAGCAGTACTTC. V is TRBV2 and J is TRBJ2-7; 7 bases match TRBD1. The V gene's germline CDR1 is SNHLY and CDR2 FYNNEI. The V and J ends lost 6 bases and 0 bases, in that order; junction bases with no gene match: 8. The CDR3 length is 15 residues.